This T cell receptor (beta chain) is from a study of blood T cell repertoires in COVID-19. Assay: immunoSEQ multiplex PCR; the TCRdb copy retains only in-frame clones and omits some. The sample lists around 140,000 clones; over 70% were seen once. The receptor's source is a man aged 70 or older who had recovered from COVID-19. Specimen: peripheral blood.

The CDR3 is CASRSFTGGAYEQYF. The CDR3 DNA is TGTGCCAGCCGATCGTTTACGGGGGGAGCCTACGAGCAGTACTTC. The chain links TRBV27 to TRBJ2-7, with TRBD2 matching over 7 bases. V was pared by 8 bases and J by 2 bases, with 12 bases of the junction left unmatched. The V gene's germline CDR1 is MNHEY and CDR2 SMNVEV (reference sequence). The CDR3 totals 15 residues.